This TCR beta chain emerged from a study of synovial regulatory T cells in juvenile arthritis. Study-wide results and caveats: iaTreg cells shared more CDR3 sequences with synovial Tregs than other blood Tregs did.

This CDR3 has 14 amino acids. No DNA is listed. Germline CDR1 is MNHNY and CDR2 is SVGAGI (reference sequence). Data came from immunoSEQ multiplex PCR; TCRdb stores just in-frame clones and leaves some out. The specimen's table records about 6,400 clones. Considering frequency, this clone is medium-sized (0.01 to 0.1%). Its specificity is unknown. The TCR sequence derives from a donor aged 2-30 years with juvenile idiopathic arthritis. The sequencing input was Treg cells from blood. As for subset: remaining (HLA-DR-negative) circulating blood Treg cells. This sequence joins TRBV6-6 and TRBJ1-2; TCRdb's assignment of TRBD1 cannot be checked, as there is no DNA. CDR3 sequence: CASSPQGHSYGYTF.